This T cell receptor (beta chain) stems from a study of T cell responses to AZD1222 COVID-19 vaccine. V was pared by 3 bases and J by 2 bases, with 8 bases between. The CDR3 has 13 amino acids. CDR1 is MNHEY, CDR2 SMNVEV, per germline (reference sequence). Sequenced by immunoSEQ multiplex PCR; TCRdb stores in-frame clones only, minus some. The sample holds roughly 100,000 clones; more than 85% are singletons and the top ten take 4% to 5.5%. The sequence was obtained from an adult in good health. The genes are TRBV27 and TRBJ2-7; no definite D call. Sequenced here: peripheral blood, sampled on day 0 of AZD1222 vaccination. The CDR3 DNA sequence: TGTGCCAGCAGTTTCCTGGGTCCCTACGAGCAGTACTTC. It specifies CASSFLGPYEQYF.